This TCR beta chain was captured in a study of blood T cell repertoires in COVID-19. The method was immunoSEQ multiplex PCR; TCRdb's version includes in-frame clones alone and lacks a portion of them. The table has approximately 220,000 clones, about 86% seen once. This CDR3 comprises 15 residues. V lost 3 bases to trimming and J lost 7 bases, with 16 bases between them. Germline loops: CDR1 SGHRS, CDR2 YFSETQ. The sequencing input was peripheral blood. V usage is TRBV5-1 and J usage is TRBJ2-2; D is perhaps TRBD2 (6 bases). The receptor was isolated from a woman in her thirties who had recovered from COVID-19. The chain's CDR3 is CASSSFPEGVGELFF. For the CDR3, the DNA is TGCGCCAGCAGCTCCTTTCCGGAGGGAGTCGGGGAGCTGTTTTTT. Using reference TRBV5-1 and TRBJ2-2 for the parts outside the CDR3, the full variable domain is KAGVTQTPRYLIKTRGQQVTLSCSPISGHRSVSWYQQTPGQGLQFLFEYFSETQRNKGNFPGRFSGRQFSNSRSEMNVSTLELGDSALYLCASSSFPEGVGELFFGEGSRLTVL.